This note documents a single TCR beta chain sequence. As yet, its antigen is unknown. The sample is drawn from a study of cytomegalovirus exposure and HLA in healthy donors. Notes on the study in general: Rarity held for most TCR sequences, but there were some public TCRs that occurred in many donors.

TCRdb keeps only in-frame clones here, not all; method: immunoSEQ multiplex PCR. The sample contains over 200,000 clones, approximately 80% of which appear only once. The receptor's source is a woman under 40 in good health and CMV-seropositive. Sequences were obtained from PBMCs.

The CDR3: CSVEDYLGGLYGYTF. The CDR3, as DNA: TGCAGCGTTGAAGATTACTTAGGGGGCCTCTATGGCTACACCTTC. The chain carries TRBV29-1 and TRBJ1-2; 7 bases line up with TRBD1. The germline gives CDR1 SQVTM, CDR2 ANQGSEA. There are 15 residues in the CDR3. The V gene end was trimmed by 0 bases and the J gene end by 4 bases; junction bases not matched to a gene: 8.